The text below deals with one T cell receptor (beta chain). The study drew its donors from healthy HIV-negative adults without recent acute infections or vaccinations. V was trimmed by 5 bases and J by 4 bases, leaving 8 bases between them. Germline CDR1 reads SGHTA; CDR2 reads FQGNSA. This CDR3 contains 12 residues. These data come from a study of shared clonotypes between healthy human individuals. Across the study: CD4 naive cells filled three plates per donor, CD4 memory three, CD8 naive two and CD8 memory one.

Splitting of each subset's genomic DNA was done evenly across several immunoSEQ plates. Clones were read by immunoSEQ multiplex PCR, and TCRdb kept only the in-frame ones, dropping some. The data contain hundreds of thousands of clones, around 67% of them singletons. The chain is built from TRBV7-2 and TRBJ2-5, with no clear D. Sequences were obtained from memory CD4+ T cells sorted from blood. Subset denoted: CD45RA-negative fraction. The TCR comes from a woman in her 30s in good health. Here the CDR3 reads CASSIHLETQYF. For the CDR3, the DNA is TGTGCCAGCAGCATACACCTAGAGACCCAGTACTTC.